Below are 10 T cell receptor beta chains sequenced from a single sample in a study of early T cells in non-severe SARS-CoV-2 infection. TCRdb re-analysed the 5' RACE reads in MiXCR, keeping a single row per CDR3 protein. This sample has about 99,000 distinct CDR3 sequences, with around 16% found just once. Sequencing input: whole blood. Receptors originate from an adult who was a healthcare worker with PCR-confirmed SARS-CoV-2 infection or an uninfected control (not recorded which).

This clonotype was observed many times. The chain couples TRBV6-4 to TRBJ2-1; 9 bases align to TRBD1. The CDR3 consists of 16 residues. Per germline, CDR1 MRHNA and CDR2 SNTAGT. V trimming: 0 bases; J trimming: 8 bases; junction bases outside the gene matches: 8. In DNA form, the CDR3 reads TGTGCCAGCAGTGACTCATGGGGACAGGGCTGGGATGAGCAGTTCTTC. The encoded protein is CASSDSWGQGWDEQFF.

This clonotype occurred many times. J is TRBJ2-1 and V is TRBV3-1, with TRBD2 matching over 7 bases. In germline, CDR1 is LGHDT, CDR2 YNNKEL (reference sequence). V shed 0 bases, J shed 12 bases, and the junction held 14 bases outside the gene matches. The length of the CDR3 is 16 residues. The CDR3 region is CASSQDRLATPDVQFF. The CDR3 nucleotides are TGTGCCAGCAGCCAAGATCGACTAGCTACCCCAGATGTGCAGTTCTTC.

This clonotype was detected a few times. The CDR3 protein is CASSLAGVGETQYF. The CDR3 DNA sequence: TGCGCCAGCAGCTTAGCAGGGGTGGGAGAGACCCAGTACTTC. The genes are TRBV5-1 and TRBJ2-5, with TRBD1 as a possible D gene (6 bases). V was clipped by 2 bases and J by 4 bases, with 12 bases between them. Germline loops: CDR1 SGHRS, CDR2 YFSETQ. The CDR3 has 14 residues.

The chain carries TRBV7-2 and TRBJ1-2; 7 positions match TRBD1. The germline V gene has CDR1 SGHTA and CDR2 FQGNSA. The CDR3 has 13 amino acids. With V trimmed by 2 bases and J by 8 bases, 5 bases remained unmatched. The CDR3 nucleotides are TGTGCCAGCAGCTTAAGGGGGCGGAAAGGCTACACCTTC. Translation: CASSLRGRKGYTF.

V and J are TRBV6-2 or TRBV6-3 and TRBJ2-7; no clear D. Germline loops: CDR1 MNHEY, CDR2 SVGEGT. There are 12 residues in the CDR3. Trimming took off 6 bases at V and 2 bases at J, with 8 bases between the two ends. The CDR3 here is CASSPGPYEQYF. In DNA form, the CDR3 reads TGTGCCAGCAGCCCTGGACCCTACGAGCAGTACTTC.

The gene calls are TRBV11-2 and TRBJ1-6; no clear D. The CDR3 loop spans 14 amino acids. With 5 bases removed from V and 7 bases from J, the gap between germline ends came to 12 bases. The germline gives CDR1 SGHAT, CDR2 FQNNGV. Here the CDR3 reads CASSPIVMNSPLHF. DNA of the CDR3: TGTGCCAGCAGCCCAATCGTAATGAATTCACCCCTCCACTTT.

The sample holds many counts of this clonotype. The rearrangement links TRBV7-9 to TRBJ2-7; 10 bases agree with TRBD1. Germline CDR1 is SEHNR and CDR2 is FQNEAQ (reference sequence). The length of the CDR3 is 13 residues. J lost 3 bases, V lost 8 bases, and 4 bases had no gene match. CDR3 DNA sequence: TGTGCCAGCCTGGGGGACAGGGGCTACGAGCAGTACTTC. This sequence encodes CASLGDRGYEQYF.

The chain links TRBV7-7 to TRBJ2-5; 7 bases fit TRBD1. This CDR3 is built from 15 residues. Trimming took 5 bases from V and 3 from J; bases not matched to a gene: 9. CDR1 and CDR2 from the germline V gene are SSHAT and FNYEAQ (reference sequence). The CDR3 DNA reads TGTGCCAGCAGCCTTAGGGTAACAGGGGAAGAGACCCAGTACTTC. This sequence encodes CASSLRVTGEETQYF.

This clonotype was recorded at least ten times. The gene calls are TRBV6-5 and TRBJ2-7; TRBD1 agrees at 7 bases. The length of the CDR3 is 13 residues. In germline, CDR1 is MNHEY, CDR2 SVGAGI. V shed 5 bases, J shed 0 bases, and the junction held 1 base outside the gene matches. Here the CDR3 DNA reads TGTGCCAGCAGTAACAGGGGCTCCTACGAGCAGTACTTC. Translation gives CASSNRGSYEQYF.

The genes are TRBV7-2 and TRBJ2-5, with a tentative D call TRBD1 (6 bases). Germline V gene lookup returns CDR1 SGHTA and CDR2 FQGNSA. The CDR3 has 15 residues. V lost 4 bases and J lost 5, with 17 bases in between. CDR3 amino acids: CASSSRVGGGETQYF. The CDR3 region has the DNA TGTGCCAGCAGCTCCCGGGTAGGGGGTGGGGAGACCCAGTACTTC.